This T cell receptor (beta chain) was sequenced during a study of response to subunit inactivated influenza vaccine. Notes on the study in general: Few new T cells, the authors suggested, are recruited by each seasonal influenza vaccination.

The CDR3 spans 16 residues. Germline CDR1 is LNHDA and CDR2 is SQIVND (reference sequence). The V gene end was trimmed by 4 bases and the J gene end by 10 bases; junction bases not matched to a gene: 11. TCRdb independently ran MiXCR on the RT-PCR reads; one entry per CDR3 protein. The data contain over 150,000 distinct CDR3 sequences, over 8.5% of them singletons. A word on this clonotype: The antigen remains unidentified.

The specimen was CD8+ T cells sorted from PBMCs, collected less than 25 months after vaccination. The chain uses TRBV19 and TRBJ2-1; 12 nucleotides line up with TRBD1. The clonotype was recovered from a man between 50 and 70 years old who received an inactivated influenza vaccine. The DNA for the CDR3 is TGTGCCAGTAGTAACGACCGGGACAGGGGGCTTGGAGAGCAGTTCTTC. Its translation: CASSNDRDRGLGEQFF.